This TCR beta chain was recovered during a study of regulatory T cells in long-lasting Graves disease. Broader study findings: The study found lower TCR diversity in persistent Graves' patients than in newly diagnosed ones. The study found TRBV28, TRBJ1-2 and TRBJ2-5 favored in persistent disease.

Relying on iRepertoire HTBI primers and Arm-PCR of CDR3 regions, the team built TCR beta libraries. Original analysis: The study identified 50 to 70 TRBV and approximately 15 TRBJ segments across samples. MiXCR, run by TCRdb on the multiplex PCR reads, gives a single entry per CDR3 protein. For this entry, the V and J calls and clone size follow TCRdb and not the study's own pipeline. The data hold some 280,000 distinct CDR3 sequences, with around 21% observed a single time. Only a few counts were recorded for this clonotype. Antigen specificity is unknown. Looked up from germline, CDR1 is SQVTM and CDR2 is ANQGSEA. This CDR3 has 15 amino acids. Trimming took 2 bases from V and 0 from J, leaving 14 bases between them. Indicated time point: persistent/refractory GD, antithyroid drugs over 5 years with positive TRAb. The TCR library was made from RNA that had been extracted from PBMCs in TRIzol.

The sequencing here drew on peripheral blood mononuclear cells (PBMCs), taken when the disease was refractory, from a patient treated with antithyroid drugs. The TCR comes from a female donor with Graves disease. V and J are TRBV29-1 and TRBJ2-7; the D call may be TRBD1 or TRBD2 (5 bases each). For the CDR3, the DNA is TGCAGCGTTGAACTTGGGGACCGAAGCTCCTACGAGCAGTACTTC. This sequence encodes CSVELGDRSSYEQYF.